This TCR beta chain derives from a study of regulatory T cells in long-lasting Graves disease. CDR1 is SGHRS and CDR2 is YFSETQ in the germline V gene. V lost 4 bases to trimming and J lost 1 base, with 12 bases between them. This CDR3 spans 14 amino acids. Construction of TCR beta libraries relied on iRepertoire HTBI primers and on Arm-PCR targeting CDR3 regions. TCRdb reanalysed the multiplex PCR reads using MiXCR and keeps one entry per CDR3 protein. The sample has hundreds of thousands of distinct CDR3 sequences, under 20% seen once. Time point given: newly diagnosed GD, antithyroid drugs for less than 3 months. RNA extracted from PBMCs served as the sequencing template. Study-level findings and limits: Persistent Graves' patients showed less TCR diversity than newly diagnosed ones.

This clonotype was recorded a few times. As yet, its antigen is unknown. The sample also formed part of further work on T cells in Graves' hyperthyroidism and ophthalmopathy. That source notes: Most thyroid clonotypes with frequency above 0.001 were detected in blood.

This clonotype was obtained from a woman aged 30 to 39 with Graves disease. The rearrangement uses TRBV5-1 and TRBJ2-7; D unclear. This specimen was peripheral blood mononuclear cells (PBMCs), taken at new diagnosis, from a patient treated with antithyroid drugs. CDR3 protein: CASSRTDASYEQYF. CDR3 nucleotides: TGCGCCAGCAGCCGGACGGACGCGTCCTACGAGCAGTACTTC. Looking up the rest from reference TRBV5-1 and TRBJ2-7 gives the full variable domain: KAGVTQTPRYLIKTRGQQVTLSCSPISGHRSVSWYQQTPGQGLQFLFEYFSETQRNKGNFPGRFSGRQFSNSRSEMNVSTLELGDSALYLCASSRTDASYEQYFGPGTRLTVT.